The clone carrying this T cell receptor beta chain was counted only a few times. Its matching antigen is unknown. Trimming pared 2 bases from V and 5 bases from J, leaving 12 bases between. The CDR3 has 14 residues. Germline V lookup: CDR1 SGHTA, CDR2 FQGNSA. Averaging about 116 mL, one heparinised blood draw came from each individual donor. This record comes from a study of beta chain features in type 1 diabetes. The sequenced template was cDNA made from the entire isolated RNA. The table came from immunoSEQ multiplex PCR; TCRdb's copy has only in-frame clones and leaves some out. The table shows nearly 700,000 clones, with under 15% occurring only once. The study's findings and limits: Type 1 diabetes patients showed a moderate but significant shortening of TCRB CDR3s in all four CD4+ subsets. Equally in patients and controls, PCR might preferentially amplify shorter templates. Naive, central memory and Treg TCRB repertoires appeared more alike in patients than in healthy donors. These data did not resolve whether HLA type affects TCRB rearrangement.

Material for sequencing was naive CD4+ T cells from blood. The chain is built from TRBV7-2 and TRBJ1-1; D may be TRBD1 (5 bases). This TCR was recovered from a man between 18 and 35 years old with type 1 diabetes. CDR3 protein: CASSLSLGDTEAFF. The CDR3 bases are TGTGCCAGCAGCTTATCCTTGGGGGATACTGAAGCTTTCTTT.